This T cell receptor (beta chain) derives from a study of OX40 agonist ivuxolimab in advanced cancers. Broadly, across the study: Ivuxolimab, which targeted the costimulatory receptor OX40 (CD134), was an agonistic, fully human IgG2 monoclonal antibody. Intravenous ivuxolimab was administered to patients every 2 weeks at six dose levels: 0.01, 0.1, 0.3, 1.5, 3 and 10 mg/kg. Among the approximately 50 dose-escalation patients, some 20 had hepatocellular carcinoma, approximately 15 melanoma, 9 renal cell carcinoma and 9 head and neck cancer. In the dose-escalation cohort, approximately 80% of patients were male, and the mean age was 60 years with a range of about 20 to 90. Patients were allowed to have had prior anti-PD-1, anti-PD-L1 or anti-CTLA-4 therapy, and around two fifths of the dose-escalation patients had been treated with checkpoint inhibitors. Partial responses occurred in three dose-escalation patients, of whom one had hepatocellular carcinoma and two had cutaneous melanoma. The purpose of peripheral TCRbeta sequencing was to test whether ivuxolimab changed TCR sequence diversity and led to clonal T-cell expansion. The paper describes the monotherapy dose-escalation part (N of about 55 patients) of the phase I trial of ivuxolimab. Study-level results and caveats: After ivuxolimab, more expanded clones were found on average in CD8+ T cells than in CD4+ T cells. At doses of 0.1 to 3.0 mg/kg, clonal expansion of both CD4+ and CD8+ blood T cells was observed from baseline to week 6. Low levels of normalized T-cell clonal expansion were also seen in some patients who did not respond. Antigen specificity was not determined for the clonally expanded peripheral T cells. In partial responders in the 0.1-3.0 mg/kg groups, normalized peripheral clonal expansion was found to be among the lowest, especially among CD8+ T cells.

The trial excluded patients who had a history of autoimmune disease or who were on systemic immunosuppression. Peripheral blood for TCR sequencing was drawn from every dose cohort at baseline, at cycle 4 day 1 and at cycle 7 day 1. Samples came from an open-label, multicenter, first-in-human phase I dose-escalation trial of ivuxolimab. Adults with locally advanced or metastatic head and neck squamous cell, hepatocellular, melanoma or renal cell carcinoma were enrolled in the trial. CD4+ and CD8+ T cells were sorted separately from peripheral blood before TCR sequencing. Genomic DNA was isolated from the sorted cells so that the TCRbeta CDR3 region could be sequenced. TCRbeta CDR3 regions were sequenced using the immunoSEQ Assay. Drawn from immuneACCESS, this table holds only the in-frame rearrangements with V and J called that TCRdb kept. Clones are partly lost; checked studies trace under half to an unresolved V gene and leave the rest unexplained. The sample table records roughly 90,000 clones; roughly 93% of these occur just once. The top ten hold 0.3% to 0.4% of the sample.

Of note for this clone: What this receptor recognizes is not known. No much larger clone is present one base from it, and per-base qualities are unavailable.

The starting material was CD4+ or CD8+ T cells sorted from blood, obtained in a trial of the OX40 agonist ivuxolimab. This clonotype was sampled from an adult with an advanced solid tumor such as melanoma, head and neck, liver or kidney cancer.

The DNA reads TGTGCCAGCAGCTTTACGACGGGAGGGCCTCTTTCCCACCAGCCCCAGCATTTT. Its amino acids are CASSFTTGGPLSHQPQHF. The sequence joins TRBV7-7 to TRBJ1-5; the D gene remains uncertain. The germline V gene (reference sequence) yields SSHAT for CDR1 and FNYEAQ for CDR2. Inclusive of the bounding cysteine and phenylalanine, the CDR3 is 18 residues long. The entry retains the CDR3 DNA only, 54 bases that are in frame from base 1. Deletion took 3 bases off V and 7 bases off J, with a span of 25 bases between the germline ends.